The clone carrying this T cell receptor (beta chain) was seen once. What it recognizes is unknown. Blood specimens came from baseline, cycle 4 day 1, and cycle 7 day 1. Germline-derived CDR1 and CDR2 are SGHRS and YFSETQ. The CDR3 contains 13 residues. Trimming took 2 bases from V and 3 from J, leaving 9 bases between them. Only in-frame clones appear in the TCRdb table, and some are missing; sequencing was by immunoSEQ multiplex PCR. This table holds tens of thousands of clones, roughly three quarters found once. These data belong to a study of OX40 agonist ivuxolimab in advanced cancers. General study points: The study did not work out the antigen specificity of the expanded peripheral T cells. Researchers report that CD8+ T cells had, on average, more expanded clones than CD4+. CD4+ and CD8+ blood T cells expanded clonally by week 6 at 0.1 to 3.0 mg/kg.

The TCR comes from an adult with an advanced solid tumor such as melanoma, head and neck, liver or kidney cancer. Specimen: CD4+ or CD8+ T cells sorted from blood, collected in a trial of the OX40 agonist ivuxolimab. The genes are TRBV5-1 and TRBJ2-7; D is perhaps TRBD2 (5 bases). The CDR3 is CASSFTGNYEQYF. In nucleotides, the CDR3 is TGCGCCAGCAGCTTCACCGGGAACTACGAGCAGTACTTC.